The T cell receptor (beta chain) described here comes from a study of blood T cell repertoires in COVID-19 (dated by TCRdb to the early 2020s). Regarding the complete study: The collaborator samples originated in the United States, Italy and Spain and spanned the acute and convalescent phases of COVID-19. The prospective study material was composed of cDNA or gDNA derived from T cells, B-cell-depleted T cells, or PBMCs. Subjects who had been exposed to COVID-19, were actively infected with it, or had recovered from it provided the deeply sampled blood TCRbeta repertoires that made up the dataset. The repertoires were released in a freely available public database intended as a resource for research on the immune response to SARS-CoV-2. Samples were obtained from the ongoing ImmuneRACE study (first 160 participants) and from roughly 1,300 subjects provided by 6 global collaborators. Nearly every sample came with metadata listing a de-identified subject ID, COVID-19 status, age in years and sex. Where HLA class I and class II types were available, the types were taken from metadata supplied by the sample provider, not from assay-based typing. Results the study describes overall, beyond this receptor: The amount of clinical and demographic metadata varied by source and participant and was provided uncurated.

Whole blood was collected in K2EDTA tubes by collaborating institutions according to the institutions' own protocols. For TCRbeta analysis, collaborators shipped samples as frozen whole blood, isolated PBMCs, or DNA extracted from either of those sample types. TCRbeta CDR3 regions were amplified from genomic DNA using the immunoSEQ Assay, a bias-controlled multiplex PCR. The authors' analysis ran thus. Nucleated cell counts per sample were estimated from amplification of reference gene primers within the assay. To quantify the absolute abundance of each unique TCRbeta CDR3 rearrangement, sequence reads were collapsed and filtered. For each sample, productive Simpson clonality was calculated as the square root of Simpson's diversity index across productive rearrangements. TCRdb took this table from immuneACCESS and kept in-frame rearrangements with V and J called. Such tables lack part of the clones; where checked against another copy, unresolved V genes explain under half of the gap, and the rest is unexplained. V and J calls and clone size come straight from that table; D and trimming were deduced from the DNA. The sample table contains about 73,000 clones; only one count was recorded for around 80% of them. Around 5% of the sample lies in the top ten.

Concerning this clone: Its antigen has not been determined. Base quality data are lacking; no much larger clone is found one base away.

This receptor was taken from a man aged 50-59 years with active COVID-19. What was sequenced was peripheral blood.

The CDR3 sequence is CASSARGGADTDTQYF. The DNA sequence is as follows: TGTGCCAGCAGCGCCCGCGGGGGGGCCGATACAGATACGCAGTATTTT. The receptor chain draws on TRBV7-8 and TRBJ2-3; 9 middle bases align to TRBD2. Including the terminal cysteine and phenylalanine, the CDR3 comprises 16 residues. The DNA shown is the 48-base CDR3, in frame from base 1. Trimming takes 5 bases off V and 3 bases off J; junction bases not matched to a gene: 9. The germline V gene yields SGHVS for CDR1 and FQNEAQ for CDR2.